This T cell receptor (beta chain) was profiled in a study of blood T cell repertoires in COVID-19. Across the study: T cells, B-cell-depleted T cells, or PBMCs supplied cDNA or gDNA.

Libraries were prepared by immunoSEQ multiplex PCR; TCRdb keeps only in-frame clonotypes and omits some of them. The repertoire consists of over 55,000 clones, with about 87% occurring once and the leading ten covering around 7.7%. Germline V lookup: CDR1 MDHEN, CDR2 SYDVKM. The V end was cut by 5 bases, the J end by 1 base, with 11 bases between. CDR3 length: 14 amino acids. The sample comprised peripheral blood. This receptor was identified in a human donor with active COVID-19. The donor label of this sample is uncertain. This chain connects TRBV28 to TRBJ2-5; D not resolved. CDR3 in amino acids: CASSTRRIQETQYF. The CDR3 region has the DNA TGTGCCAGCAGTACAAGGAGAATCCAAGAGACCCAGTACTTC.